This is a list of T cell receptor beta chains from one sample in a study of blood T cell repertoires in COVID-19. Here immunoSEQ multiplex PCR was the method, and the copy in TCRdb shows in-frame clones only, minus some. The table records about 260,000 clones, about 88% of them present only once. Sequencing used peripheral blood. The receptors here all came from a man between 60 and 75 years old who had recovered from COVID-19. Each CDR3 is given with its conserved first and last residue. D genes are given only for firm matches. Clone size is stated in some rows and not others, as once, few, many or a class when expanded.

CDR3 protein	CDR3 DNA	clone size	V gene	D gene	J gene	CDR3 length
CASRQDATYGYTF	TGTGCCAGCAGACAGGATGCAACCTATGGCTACACCTTC	.	TRBV12-3/TRBV12-4	.	TRBJ1-2	13
CASSEEGGAKNIQYF	TGTGCCAGCAGCGAAGAAGGGGGAGCCAAAAACATTCAGTACTTC	.	TRBV7-9	.	TRBJ2-4	15
CSVAGLAGTTTDTQYF	TGCAGCGTTGCGGGACTAGCCGGGACTACCACAGATACGCAGTATTTT	.	TRBV29-1	TRBD2	TRBJ2-3	16
CASSYGQGRETQYF	TGTGCCAGCAGCTACGGACAGGGGCGGGAGACCCAGTACTTC	.	TRBV7-9	TRBD1	TRBJ2-5	14
CASSLGQGGAYEQYF	TGTGCCAGCAGCTTGGGACAAGGGGGGGCCTACGAGCAGTACTTC	few	TRBV11-2	.	TRBJ2-7	15
CASSSLLNTEAFF	TGTGCCAGCAGTTCTCTATTGAACACTGAAGCTTTCTTT	.	TRBV27	.	TRBJ1-1	13
CASRLRTGGNTEAFF	TGTGCCAGCAGACTACGGACAGGGGGGAACACTGAAGCTTTCTTT	.	TRBV6-5	TRBD1	TRBJ1-1	15
CASSQASLEGGIQYF	TGTGCCAGCAGCCAAGCGTCTCTGGAGGGAGGTATTCAGTACTTC	.	TRBV4-2	.	TRBJ2-4	15
CASSQEGGARTDTQYF	TGTGCCAGCAGCCAAGAGGGGGGGGCTCGCACAGATACGCAGTATTTT	.	TRBV4-2	.	TRBJ2-3	16
CASSQPAAGGGRETQYF	TGTGCCAGCAGCCAACCCGCCGCGGGCGGGGGTCGGGAGACCCAGTACTTC	.	TRBV14	TRBD2	TRBJ2-5	17
CASSPSMGEAQYF	TGTGCCAGCAGCCCTTCAATGGGGGAGGCCCAGTACTTC	.	TRBV12-3/TRBV12-4	.	TRBJ2-5	13
CASSPGLNNQPQHF	TGTGCCAGCAGTCCGGGACTGAACAATCAGCCCCAGCATTTT	.	TRBV6-2/TRBV6-3	.	TRBJ1-5	14
CASSPKPGGTEAFF	TGTGCCAGCTCACCCAAGCCGGGAGGCACTGAAGCTTTCTTT	few	TRBV18	.	TRBJ1-1	14
CASSSRQGLGSPLHF	TGTGCCAGCAGCTCCCGACAGGGATTGGGTTCACCCCTCCACTTT	once	TRBV11-2	TRBD1	TRBJ1-6	15
CASSSLQGESGDWTEAFF	TGTGCCAGCAGCTCTCTACAGGGGGAAAGCGGGGATTGGACTGAAGCTTTCTTT	.	TRBV7-9	TRBD1	TRBJ1-1	18
CASGLPGVLTGELFF	TGTGCTAGTGGTTTGCCGGGGGTCCTAACCGGGGAGCTGTTTTTT	.	TRBV12-5	.	TRBJ2-2	15
CSVGGMKSGANVLTF	TGCAGCGTTGGAGGGATGAAGTCTGGGGCCAACGTCCTGACTTTC	.	TRBV29-1	.	TRBJ2-6	15
CASSLSGAGNAEAFF	TGCGCCAGCAGCCTCTCGGGCGCAGGGAACGCTGAAGCTTTCTTT	.	TRBV5-1	.	TRBJ1-1	15
CASSLPTGRRTEAFF	TGTGCCAGTAGTCTCCCGACAGGGCGGCGCACTGAAGCTTTCTTT	.	TRBV19	TRBD1	TRBJ1-1	15
CASGLYSGQGVDTQYF	TGTGCTAGTGGTTTGTACTCGGGACAGGGAGTAGATACGCAGTATTTT	once	TRBV12-5	TRBD1	TRBJ2-3	16
CASREGASYGYTF	TGTGCCAGCAGGGAGGGGGCGAGCTATGGCTACACCTTC	.	TRBV5-6	TRBD1	TRBJ1-2	13
CASSQGQGPAGELFF	TGTGCCAGCAGCCAAGGACAGGGGCCCGCCGGGGAGCTGTTTTTT	.	TRBV3-1/TRBV3-2	TRBD1	TRBJ2-2	15
CASNHGTGYTGELFF	TGTGCCAGTAATCATGGGACAGGGTACACCGGGGAGCTGTTTTTT	.	TRBV19	TRBD1	TRBJ2-2	15
CASSDPGQGITEAFF	TGCGCCAGCAGCGATCCGGGACAGGGGATAACTGAAGCTTTCTTT	once	TRBV5-1	TRBD1	TRBJ1-1	15
CASSLLSGGLVGTDTQYF	TGTGCCAGCAGTTTATTGAGCGGGGGGCTCGTAGGAACAGATACGCAGTATTTT	.	TRBV27	TRBD2	TRBJ2-3	18
CASSEIRVYDGYTF	TGTGCCAGCAGTGAAATCAGGGTTTATGATGGCTACACCTTC	.	TRBV2	.	TRBJ1-2	14
CASSLGTGGAGELFF	TGTGCCAGCAGTTTAGGGACAGGGGGTGCCGGGGAGCTGTTTTTT	.	TRBV27	TRBD1	TRBJ2-2	15
CASSVAGPGTQYF	TGTGCCAGCAGCGTAGCTGGTCCAGGGACCCAGTACTTC	once	TRBV9	.	TRBJ2-5	13
CARVPGMGYTEAFF	TGTGCCAGGGTCCCCGGGATGGGGTACACTGAAGCTTTCTTT	.	TRBV19	.	TRBJ1-1	14
CASSEPGSTYEQYF	TGTGCCAGCAGTGAACCTGGGAGCACCTACGAGCAGTACTTC	.	TRBV2	.	TRBJ2-7	14
CASSYSGTNAGTQYF	TGTGCCAGCAGTTACTCCGGGACAAACGCGGGGACCCAGTACTTC	.	TRBV6-5	.	TRBJ2-5	15
CASSVRGRVSSYNEQFF	TGTGCCAGCAGCGTAAGGGGCAGGGTAAGCTCCTACAATGAGCAGTTCTTC	once	TRBV9	.	TRBJ2-1	17
CASSLGYPGPTEYGYTF	TGTGCCAGCAGCTTGGGCTATCCGGGTCCTACGGAGTATGGCTACACCTTC	.	TRBV5-6	.	TRBJ1-2	17
CASRRQGVVGGHEQYF	TGTGCCAGCAGGAGACAGGGTGTGGTGGGGGGTCACGAGCAGTACTTC	.	TRBV27	.	TRBJ2-7	16
CASSRSSGRTDTQYF	TGCGCCAGCAGTAGATCCAGCGGACGAACAGATACGCAGTATTTT	once	TRBV10-2	.	TRBJ2-3	15
CAWRRGGSTSSYEQYF	TGTGCCTGGAGACGCGGGGGGTCGACGAGCTCCTACGAGCAGTACTTC	.	TRBV30	TRBD2	TRBJ2-7	16
CATSDTSQGETQYF	TGTGCCACCAGTGACACCAGCCAGGGAGAGACCCAGTACTTC	.	TRBV24-1	.	TRBJ2-5	14
CASSLSVGLAGHQETQYF	TGTGCCAGCAGCTTATCAGTAGGACTAGCGGGGCACCAAGAGACCCAGTACTTC	few	TRBV7-6	TRBD2	TRBJ2-5	18
CASEGGGAPDTQYF	TGTGCCAGTGAGGGCGGGGGGGCTCCAGATACGCAGTATTTT	.	TRBV19	TRBD2	TRBJ2-3	14
CASSRDRQNTEAFF	TGTGCCAGCAGCCGGGACAGACAGAACACTGAAGCTTTCTTT	few	TRBV6-5	TRBD1	TRBJ1-1	14
CASSREVSNQPQHF	TGTGCCAGCAGTCGGGAGGTCAGCAATCAGCCCCAGCATTTT	.	TRBV2	.	TRBJ1-5	14
CASSAGTGGIKTQYF	TGTGCCAGCAGCGCCGGGACAGGGGGCATTAAGACCCAGTACTTC	once	TRBV7-8	TRBD1	TRBJ2-5	15
CASSLLGGLNTQYF	TGTGCCAGCAGCTTATTGGGGGGATTGAATACGCAGTATTTT	.	TRBV11-2	.	TRBJ2-3	14
CASSNNRDRGPGNTIYF	TGTGCCAGCAGTAACAACAGGGATCGGGGACCTGGAAACACCATATATTTT	.	TRBV27	.	TRBJ1-3	17